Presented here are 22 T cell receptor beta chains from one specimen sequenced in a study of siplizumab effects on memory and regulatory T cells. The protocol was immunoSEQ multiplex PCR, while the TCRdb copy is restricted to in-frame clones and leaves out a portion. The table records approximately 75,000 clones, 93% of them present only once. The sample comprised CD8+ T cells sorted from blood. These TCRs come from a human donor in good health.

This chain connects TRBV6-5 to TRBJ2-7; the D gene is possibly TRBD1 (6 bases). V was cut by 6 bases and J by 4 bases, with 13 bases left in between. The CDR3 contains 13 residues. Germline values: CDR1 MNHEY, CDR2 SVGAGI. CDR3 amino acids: CASRMTGLYEQYF. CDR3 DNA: TGTGCCAGCAGAATGACAGGTTTATACGAGCAGTACTTC.

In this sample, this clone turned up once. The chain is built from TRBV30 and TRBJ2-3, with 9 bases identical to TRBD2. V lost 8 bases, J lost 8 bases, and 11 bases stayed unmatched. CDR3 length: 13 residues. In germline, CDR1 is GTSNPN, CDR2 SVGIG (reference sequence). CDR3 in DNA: TGTGCCGGTAATGGCGGGGGGGCCGGTACGCAGTATTTT. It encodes CAGNGGGAGTQYF.

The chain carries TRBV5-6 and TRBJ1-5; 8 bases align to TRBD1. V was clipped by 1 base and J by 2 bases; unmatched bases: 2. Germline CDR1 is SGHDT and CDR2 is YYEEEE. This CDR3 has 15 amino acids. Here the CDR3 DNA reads TGTGCCAGCAGCTTGTGGGGACAGGGCAATCAGCCCCAGCATTTT. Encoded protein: CASSLWGQGNQPQHF. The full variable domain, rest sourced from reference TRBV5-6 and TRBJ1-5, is DAGVTQSPTHLIKTRGQQVTLRCSPKSGHDTVSWYQQALGQGPQFIFQYYEEEERQRGNFPDRFSGHQFPNYSSELNVNALLLGDSALYLCASSLWGQGNQPQHFGDGTRLSIL.

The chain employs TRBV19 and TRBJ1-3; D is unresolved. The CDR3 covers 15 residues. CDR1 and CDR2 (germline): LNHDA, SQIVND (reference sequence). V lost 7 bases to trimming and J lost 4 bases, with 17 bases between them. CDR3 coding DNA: TGTGCCAGTACCCATCTGGGGTCCGCCGGAAACACCATATATTTT. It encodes CASTHLGSAGNTIYF.

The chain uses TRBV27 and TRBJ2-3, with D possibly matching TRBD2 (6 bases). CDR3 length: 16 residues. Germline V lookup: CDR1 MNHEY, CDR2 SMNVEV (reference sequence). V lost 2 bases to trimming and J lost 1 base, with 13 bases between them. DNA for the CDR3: TGTGCCAGCAGTTTAGGGGGGTGGATAGGCACAGATACGCAGTATTTT. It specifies CASSLGGWIGTDTQYF.

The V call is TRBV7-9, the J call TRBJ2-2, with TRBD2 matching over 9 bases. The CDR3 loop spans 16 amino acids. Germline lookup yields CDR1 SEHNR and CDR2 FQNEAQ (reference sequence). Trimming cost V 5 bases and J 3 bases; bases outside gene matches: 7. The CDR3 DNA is TGTGCCAGCAGCCCCTTAGCGGGGGCCCACACCGGGGAGCTGTTTTTT. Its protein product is CASSPLAGAHTGELFF.

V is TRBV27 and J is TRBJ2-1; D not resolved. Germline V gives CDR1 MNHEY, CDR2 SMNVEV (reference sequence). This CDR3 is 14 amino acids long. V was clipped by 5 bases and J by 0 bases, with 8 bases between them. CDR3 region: CASSPPSSYNEQFF. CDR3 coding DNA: TGTGCCAGCAGTCCCCCAAGCTCCTACAATGAGCAGTTCTTC.

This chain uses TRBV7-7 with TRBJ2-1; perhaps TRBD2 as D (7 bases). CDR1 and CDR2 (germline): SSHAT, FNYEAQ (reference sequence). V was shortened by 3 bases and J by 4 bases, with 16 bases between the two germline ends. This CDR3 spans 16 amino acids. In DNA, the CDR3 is TGTGCCAGCAGCTTCGGGCGGGGGCCGCCTTACAATGAGCAGTTCTTC. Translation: CASSFGRGPPYNEQFF.

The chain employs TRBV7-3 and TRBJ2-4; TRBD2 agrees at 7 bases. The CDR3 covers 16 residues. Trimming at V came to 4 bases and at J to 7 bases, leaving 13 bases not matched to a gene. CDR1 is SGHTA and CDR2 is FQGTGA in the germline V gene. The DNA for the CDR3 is TGTGCCAGCAGCTCACTAGCGACTAGCCGGGGGAACATTCAGTACTTC. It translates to CASSSLATSRGNIQYF.

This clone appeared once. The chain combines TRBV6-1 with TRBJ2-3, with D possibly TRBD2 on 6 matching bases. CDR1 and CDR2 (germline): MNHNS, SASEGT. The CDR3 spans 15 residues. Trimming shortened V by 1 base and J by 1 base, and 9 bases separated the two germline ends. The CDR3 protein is CASSEGVAGTDTQYF. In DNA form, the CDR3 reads TGTGCCAGCAGTGAAGGGGTAGCGGGCACAGATACGCAGTATTTT.

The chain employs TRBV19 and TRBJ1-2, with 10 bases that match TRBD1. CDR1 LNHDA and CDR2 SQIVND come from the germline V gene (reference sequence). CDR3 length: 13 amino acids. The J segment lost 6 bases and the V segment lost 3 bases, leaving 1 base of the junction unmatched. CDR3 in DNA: TGTGCCAGTAGTATCGGACAGGGGGATGGCTACACCTTC. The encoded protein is CASSIGQGDGYTF.

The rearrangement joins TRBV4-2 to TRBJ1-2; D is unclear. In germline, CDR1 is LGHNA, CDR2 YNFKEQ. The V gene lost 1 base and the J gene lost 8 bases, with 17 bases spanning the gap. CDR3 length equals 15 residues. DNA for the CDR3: TGTGCCAGCAGCCAAGGGGTGTCCGCCCTGCCCGGCTACACCTTC. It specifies CASSQGVSALPGYTF.

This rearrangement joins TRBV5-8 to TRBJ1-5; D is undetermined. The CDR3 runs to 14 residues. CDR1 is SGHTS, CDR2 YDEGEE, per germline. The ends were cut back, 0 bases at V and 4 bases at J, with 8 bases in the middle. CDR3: CASSLVELNQPQHF. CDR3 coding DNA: TGTGCCAGCAGCTTGGTGGAGCTAAATCAGCCCCAGCATTTT.

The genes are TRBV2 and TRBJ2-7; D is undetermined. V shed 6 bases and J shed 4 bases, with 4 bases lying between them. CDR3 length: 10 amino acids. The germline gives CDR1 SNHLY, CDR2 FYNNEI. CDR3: CASSEYEQYF. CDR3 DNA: TGTGCCAGCAGCGAGTACGAGCAGTACTTC.

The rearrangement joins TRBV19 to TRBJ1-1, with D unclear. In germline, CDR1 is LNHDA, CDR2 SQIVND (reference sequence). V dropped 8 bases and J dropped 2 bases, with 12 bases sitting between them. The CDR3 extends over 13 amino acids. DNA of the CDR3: TGTGCCAGTGACCCAGGAGGAAACACTGAAGCTTTCTTT. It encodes CASDPGGNTEAFF.

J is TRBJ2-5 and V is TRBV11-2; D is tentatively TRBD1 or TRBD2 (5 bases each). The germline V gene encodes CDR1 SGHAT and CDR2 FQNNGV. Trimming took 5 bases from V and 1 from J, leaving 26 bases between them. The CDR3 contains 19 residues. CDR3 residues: CASSPRRDAEVGFQETQYF. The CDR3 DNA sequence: TGTGCCAGCAGCCCTCGCCGGGACGCGGAGGTGGGGTTCCAAGAGACCCAGTACTTC.

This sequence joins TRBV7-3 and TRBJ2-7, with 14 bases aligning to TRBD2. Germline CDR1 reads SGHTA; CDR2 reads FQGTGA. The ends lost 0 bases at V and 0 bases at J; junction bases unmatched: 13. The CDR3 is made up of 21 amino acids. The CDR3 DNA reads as TGTGCCAGCAGCTTAACTTCCGCCGGGACTAGCGGGGGCCCCTCCTCCTACGAGCAGTACTTC. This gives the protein CASSLTSAGTSGGPSSYEQYF.

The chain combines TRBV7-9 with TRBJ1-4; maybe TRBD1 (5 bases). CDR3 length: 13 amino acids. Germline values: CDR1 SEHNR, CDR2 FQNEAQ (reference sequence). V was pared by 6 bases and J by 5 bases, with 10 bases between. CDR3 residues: CASSGGRNEKLFF. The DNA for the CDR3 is TGTGCCAGCAGTGGGGGTAGGAATGAAAAACTGTTTTTT.

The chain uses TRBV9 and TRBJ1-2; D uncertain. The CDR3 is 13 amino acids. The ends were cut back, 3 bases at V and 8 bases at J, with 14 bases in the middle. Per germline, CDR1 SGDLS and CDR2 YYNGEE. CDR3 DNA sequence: TGTGCCAGCAGCGGCCTCTCCGGTGAGGGCTACACCTTC. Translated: CASSGLSGEGYTF.

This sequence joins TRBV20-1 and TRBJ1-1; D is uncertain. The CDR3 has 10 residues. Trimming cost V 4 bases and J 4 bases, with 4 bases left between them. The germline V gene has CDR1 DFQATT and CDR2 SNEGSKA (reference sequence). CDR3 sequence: CSAKFTEAFF. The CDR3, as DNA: TGCAGTGCTAAGTTCACTGAAGCTTTCTTT.

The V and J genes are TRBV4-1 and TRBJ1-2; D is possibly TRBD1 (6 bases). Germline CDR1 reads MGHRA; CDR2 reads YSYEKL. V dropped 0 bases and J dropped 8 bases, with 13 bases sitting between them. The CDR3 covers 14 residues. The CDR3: CASSQEGAGLGYTF. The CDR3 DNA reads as TGCGCCAGCAGCCAAGAGGGGGCGGGCTTGGGCTACACCTTC.

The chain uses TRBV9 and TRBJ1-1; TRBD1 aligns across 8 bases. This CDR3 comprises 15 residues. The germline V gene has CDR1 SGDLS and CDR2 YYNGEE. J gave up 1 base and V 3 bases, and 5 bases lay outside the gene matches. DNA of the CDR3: TGTGCCAGCAGCGCCCAGGGGGCGGGGAACACTGAAGCTTTCTTT. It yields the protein CASSAQGAGNTEAFF.